The rows below give T cell receptor beta chains drawn from one sample of a study of blood T cell repertoires in COVID-19. Measured with immunoSEQ multiplex PCR; TCRdb has only the in-frame clones, and not every one. This table has over 25,000 clones, around 86% appearing once. The sample consisted of peripheral blood. The receptor set was obtained from a human donor in a cohort sampled during active COVID-19. The CDR3 runs from the conserved cysteine through the conserved F or W. The D gene is left open where the match is weak. Size is omitted from some rows. Given values are once, few, many or a class for expanded clones.

size | J | D | V | DNA | CDR3
. | TRBJ2-5 | TRBD2 | TRBV7-8 | TGTGCCAGCAGCTTTCAGACTAGCGGGGGGCGGAAGACCCAGTACTTC | CASSFQTSGGRKTQYF
. | TRBJ1-1 | . | TRBV11-2 | TGTGCCAGCAGCTTAGGCCAAGTGAGGAACACTGAAGCTTTCTTT | CASSLGQVRNTEAFF
. | TRBJ1-5 | . | TRBV4-3 | TGCGCCAGCAGCCAATGGCGGATCAGCAATCAGCCCCAGCATTTT | CASSQWRISNQPQHF
. | TRBJ2-2 | . | TRBV10-3 | TGTGCCATCACCCTAGGCGGGGCCCTCAACGGGGAGCTGTTTTTT | CAITLGGALNGELFF
. | TRBJ2-7 | TRBD1 | TRBV18 | TGTGCCAGCTCACCGGGGACAGGCTCCTACGAGCAGTACTTC | CASSPGTGSYEQYF
. | TRBJ2-1 | . | TRBV3-1/TRBV3-2 | TGTGCCAGCAGCCAAGATACCGGGACCCAGGGGAATGAGCAGTTCTTC | CASSQDTGTQGNEQFF
. | TRBJ2-3 | . | TRBV28 | TGTGCCAGCAGCCGCAGGGGGGAGGGCACAGATACGCAGTATTTT | CASSRRGEGTDTQYF
once | TRBJ1-3 | . | TRBV4-3 | TGCGCCAGCAGCCGGGGACTTTTGAGCTCTGGAAACACCATATATTTT | CASSRGLLSSGNTIYF
. | TRBJ2-7 | TRBD1 | TRBV7-2 | TGTGCCAGCAGCCCCGACAGGGATGGGGAGCAGTACTTC | CASSPDRDGEQYF
once | TRBJ1-2 | . | TRBV28 | TGTGCCAGCAGTTTACCCAGTCGGGGTTACGGCTACACCTTC | CASSLPSRGYGYTF
. | TRBJ2-5 | . | TRBV29-1 | TGCAGCGAGCGATCGGCTAGCGTCCAGTACTTC | CSERSASVQYF